The 12 T cell receptor beta chains presented below share a single source sample, sequenced in a study of T cells in Graves' hyperthyroidism and ophthalmopathy. Amplification targeted TCR beta CDR3 regions from RNA transcripts. Using the HTBI primer set, a first-round RT-PCR was run on the TCR CDR3. TCRdb fed the multiplex PCR reads into MiXCR, producing one record per CDR3 protein. The sample carries around 300,000 distinct CDR3 sequences, 25% recorded once. Sequences were obtained from blood. The receptors come from a man in his forties with Graves' hyperthyroidism that later progressed to Graves' ophthalmopathy.

At least ten counts were recorded for this clonotype. The gene calls are TRBV12-3 or TRBV12-4 and TRBJ2-5, with TRBD1 matching 10 bases. This CDR3 has 14 residues. J gave up 5 bases and V 6 bases, and 6 bases lay outside the gene matches. The CDR3 nucleotides read TGTGCCAGCAGAAAGACAGGGGGCACGGAGACCCAGTACTTC. Protein sequence: CASRKTGGTETQYF.

This clonotype was counted at least ten times. The V and J genes are TRBV6-5 and TRBJ1-5; 9 nucleotides line up with TRBD1. Germline V gives CDR1 MNHEY, CDR2 SVGAGI. The length of the CDR3 is 20 residues. V gave up 2 bases and J gave up 2 bases; unmatched junction bases: 16. The CDR3 nucleotides are TGTGCCAGCAGTTACAAATGGTCAGGACAGGGGTCGGGGGGCAATCAGCCCCAGCATTTT. This translates into CASSYKWSGQGSGGNQPQHF.

This clonotype has ten or more counts. The genes are TRBV24-1 and TRBJ2-3; D is uncertain. In germline, CDR1 is KGHDR, CDR2 SFDVKD. The CDR3 loop spans 13 amino acids. Trimming cost V 6 bases and J 6 bases, with 12 bases left between them. The CDR3 loop reads CATSRLERDTQYF. The CDR3 DNA is TGTGCCACCAGTCGTTTAGAGAGGGATACGCAGTATTTT.

This clonotype came up many times. CDR3 sequence (DNA): TGTGCCAGCAGTTTTTTCACTGAAGCTTTCTTT. Translated: CASSFFTEAFF. The J gene is TRBJ1-1, the V gene TRBV28; no reliable D call. Trimming stripped 3 bases from V and 4 bases from J, with 3 bases between. The CDR3 is made up of 11 amino acids. Germline CDR1 MDHEN, CDR2 SYDVKM.

The chain carries TRBV28 and TRBJ2-5, with 10 bases lining up with TRBD1. The CDR3 runs to 14 residues. Unmatched junction bases numbered 4, after V lost 6 bases and J lost 3 bases. The germline CDR1 and CDR2 sequences are MDHEN and SYDVKM. CDR3 loop: CASRATGGEETQYF. The CDR3 bases are TGTGCCAGCAGAGCGACAGGGGGCGAAGAGACCCAGTACTTC.

This clonotype was counted ten times or more. The chain recombines TRBV6-5 with TRBJ2-6; 8 bases map to TRBD1. CDR1 and CDR2 (germline): MNHEY, SVGAGI. The CDR3 has 15 residues. V lost 6 bases to trimming and J lost 1 base; unmatched junction nucleotides: 2. CDR3 sequence reads: CASRRQGSGANVLTF. The CDR3 coding sequence is TGTGCCAGCAGGAGACAGGGGTCTGGGGCCAACGTCCTGACTTTC.

This clonotype was seen at least ten times. The chain combines TRBV30 with TRBJ2-5; the D gene is possibly TRBD2 (6 bases). Germline loops: CDR1 GTSNPN, CDR2 SVGIG (reference sequence). This CDR3 spans 12 amino acids. The V and J ends lost 0 bases and 5 bases respectively, with 7 bases between them. The CDR3 is CAWSVAGETQYF. The CDR3, as DNA: TGTGCCTGGAGTGTCGCGGGGGAGACCCAGTACTTC.

This clonotype was seen many times. The chain couples TRBV6-5 to TRBJ2-4, with TRBD1 matching 8 bases. Trimming took 7 bases from V and 2 from J; bases not matched to a gene: 13. CDR3 length: 17 amino acids. The germline V gene has CDR1 MNHEY and CDR2 SVGAGI. CDR3 sequence: CASNWGLDRGTKNIQYF. The CDR3 DNA sequence: TGTGCCAGCAATTGGGGCCTTGACAGGGGAACCAAAAACATTCAGTACTTC.

This clonotype was detected ten times or more. This chain connects TRBV6-1 to TRBJ2-7, with unresolved D. CDR3 length: 11 amino acids. The ends were cut back, 2 bases at V and 7 bases at J, with 6 bases in the middle. The germline V gene encodes CDR1 MNHNS and CDR2 SASEGT. The CDR3 DNA sequence: TGTGCCAGCAGTGAATCTTGGGAGCAGTACTTC. Amino acids: CASSESWEQYF.

Ten or more counts support this clonotype. J is TRBJ1-1 and V is TRBV5-1; weak D call: TRBD1 (5 bases). This CDR3 spans 14 amino acids. Germline CDR1 SGHRS, CDR2 YFSETQ. The V end lost 1 base, the J end lost 7 bases, and 14 bases lay between the germline ends. The CDR3 here is CASSLLGGDFEAFF. The DNA of the CDR3 is TGCGCCAGCAGCTTGTTGGGGGGTGACTTTGAAGCTTTCTTT.

Details on this clonotype: At one boundary the junction diverges from the germline segment, which might be a read error. The J gene is TRBJ2-4, the V gene TRBV11-2; 9 bases line up with TRBD1. The CDR3 is made up of 19 amino acids. Germline CDR1 and CDR2: SGHAT and FQNNGV. In nucleotides, the CDR3 is TGTGCCATCAGCTTCCTAGGGACAGGGAGACCTATAGCCAAAAACATTCAGTACTTC. It is translated as CAISFLGTGRPIAKNIQYF.

The chain links TRBV12-3 or TRBV12-4 to TRBJ1-3; 9 bases map to TRBD1. The CDR3 has 14 residues. V trimming: 7 bases; J trimming: 4 bases; junction bases outside the gene matches: 5. This CDR3 reads CASTKTGGGNTIYF. CDR3 sequence (DNA): TGTGCCAGCACCAAGACAGGGGGAGGAAACACCATATATTTT.